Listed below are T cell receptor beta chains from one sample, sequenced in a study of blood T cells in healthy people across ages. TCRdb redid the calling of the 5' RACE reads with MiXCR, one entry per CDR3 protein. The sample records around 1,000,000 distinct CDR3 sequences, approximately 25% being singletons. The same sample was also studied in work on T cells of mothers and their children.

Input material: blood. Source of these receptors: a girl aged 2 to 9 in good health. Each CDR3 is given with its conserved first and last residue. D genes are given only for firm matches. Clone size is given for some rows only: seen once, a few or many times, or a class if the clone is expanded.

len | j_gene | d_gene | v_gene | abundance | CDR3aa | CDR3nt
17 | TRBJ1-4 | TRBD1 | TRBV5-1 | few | CASSSPGTGLSNEKLFF | TGCGCCAGCAGCAGCCCCGGGACAGGGCTATCGAATGAAAAACTGTTTTTT
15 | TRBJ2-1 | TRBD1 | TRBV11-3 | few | CASSLRDSSYNEQFF | TGTGCCAGCAGCTTAAGGGACAGCTCCTACAATGAGCAGTTCTTC
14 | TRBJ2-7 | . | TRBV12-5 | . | CASGDRTSSYEQYF | TGTGCTAGTGGTGACAGGACGAGCTCCTACGAGCAGTACTTC
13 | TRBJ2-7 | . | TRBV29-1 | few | CSAGEDLPYEQYF | TGCAGCGCTGGGGAGGATTTACCCTACGAGCAGTACTTC
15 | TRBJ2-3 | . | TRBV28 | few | CASSPGGLQGDTQYF | TGTGCCAGCAGCCCCGGGGGACTCCAGGGTGATACGCAGTATTTT
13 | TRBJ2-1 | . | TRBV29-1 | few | CSVVSIWGSEQFF | TGCAGCGTTGTTAGTATCTGGGGCTCTGAGCAGTTCTTC
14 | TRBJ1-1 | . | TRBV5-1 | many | CASSLGPGNTEAFF | TGTGCCAGCAGCTTAGGCCCAGGTAACACTGAAGCTTTCTTT
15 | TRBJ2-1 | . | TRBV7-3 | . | CASSLKHRLDNEQFF | TGTGCCAGCAGCTTAAAGCACAGATTGGACAATGAGCAGTTCTTC
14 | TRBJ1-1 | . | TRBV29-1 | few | CSAEPGDLGTEAFF | TGCAGCGCAGAGCCGGGGGACCTGGGGACTGAAGCTTTCTTT
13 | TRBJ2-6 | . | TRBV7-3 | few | CASRPTEANVLTF | TGTGCCAGCCGTCCAACAGAGGCCAACGTCCTGACTTTC
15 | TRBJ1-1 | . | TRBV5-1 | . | CASSSATWDGTEAFF | TGCGCCAGCAGCTCGGCGACATGGGACGGGACCGAAGCTTTCTTT
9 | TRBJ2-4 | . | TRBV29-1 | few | CSVFSLERF | TGCAGCGTTTTTTCATTGGAGCGCTTC
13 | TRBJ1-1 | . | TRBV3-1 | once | CASRQGSSSEAFF | TGTGCCAGCAGACAGGGTTCATCATCTGAAGCTTTCTTT
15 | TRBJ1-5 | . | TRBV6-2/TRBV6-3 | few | CASSYSTYSNQPQHF | TGTGCCAGCAGTTACTCAACTTATAGCAATCAGCCCCAGCATTTT
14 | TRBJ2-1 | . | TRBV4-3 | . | CASSQETSYNEQFF | TGCGCCAGCAGCCAAGAAACCTCCTACAATGAGCAGTTCTTC
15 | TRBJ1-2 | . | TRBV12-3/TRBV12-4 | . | CASSSPRVANYGYTF | TGTGCCAGCAGTTCCCCCCGCGTCGCTAACTATGGCTACACCTTC
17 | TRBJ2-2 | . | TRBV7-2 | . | CASSLSAQGRGTGELFF | TGTGCCAGCAGCTTATCCGCACAGGGACGAGGCACCGGGGAGCTGTTTTTT
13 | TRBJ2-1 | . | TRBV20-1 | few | CSAWERTYNEQFF | TGCAGTGCCTGGGAGCGCACCTACAATGAGCAGTTCTTC
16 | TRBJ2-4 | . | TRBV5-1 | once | CASSSGRGMAKNIQYF | TGCGCCAGCAGCTCCGGACGCGGTATGGCCAAAAACATTCAGTACTTC
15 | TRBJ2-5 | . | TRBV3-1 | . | CASSSFRLDQETQCF | TGTGCCAGCAGCTCGTTCCGACTCGACCAAGAGACCCAGTGCTTC
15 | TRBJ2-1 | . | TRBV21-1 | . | CASSKGHSLRNEQFF | TGTGCCAGCAGCAAGGGACATTCCCTTCGCAATGAGCAGTTCTTC
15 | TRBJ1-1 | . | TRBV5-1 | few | CASSTSFEAYTEAFF | TGCGCCAGCAGCACGTCATTCGAGGCATACACTGAAGCTTTCTTT
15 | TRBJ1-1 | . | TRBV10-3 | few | CAISLGRSMNTEALF | TGTGCCATCAGTTTGGGCAGGAGCATGAACACTGAAGCTCTCTTT
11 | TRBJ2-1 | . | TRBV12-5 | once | CASGLMGRQFF | TGTGCTAGTGGATTAATGGGGCGGCAGTTCTTC
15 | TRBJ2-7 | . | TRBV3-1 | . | CASSHGTLPPYEQYF | TGTGCCAGCAGCCACGGGACATTACCACCCTACGAGCAGTACTTC
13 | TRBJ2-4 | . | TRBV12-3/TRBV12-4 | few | CASSLGQNYIQYF | TGTGCCAGCAGTCTGGGTCAGAACTACATTCAGTACTTC
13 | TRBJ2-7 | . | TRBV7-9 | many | CASSFGAAYEQYF | TGTGCCAGCAGCTTCGGGGCAGCCTACGAGCAGTACTTC
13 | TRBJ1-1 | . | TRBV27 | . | CASSPLWDSEAFF | TGTGCCAGCAGTCCGCTATGGGACTCTGAAGCTTTCTTT
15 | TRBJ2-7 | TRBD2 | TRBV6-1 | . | CASSEMRERTYEQYF | TGTGCCAGCAGTGAAATGCGGGAGAGGACCTACGAGCAGTACTTC
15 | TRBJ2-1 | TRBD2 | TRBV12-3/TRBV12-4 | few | CASCPTSGQPDEQFF | TGTGCCAGCTGTCCTACTAGCGGACAACCGGATGAGCAGTTCTTC
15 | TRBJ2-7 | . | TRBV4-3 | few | CASSQFRDTTYEQYF | TGCGCCAGCAGCCAATTTCGGGACACCACATACGAGCAGTACTTC
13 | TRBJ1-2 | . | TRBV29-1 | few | CSVMGQGTSGYTF | TGCAGCGTTATGGGGCAGGGGACCTCCGGCTACACCTTC
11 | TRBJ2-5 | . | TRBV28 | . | CAHSDQETQYF | TGTGCTCACAGTGATCAAGAGACCCAGTACTTC
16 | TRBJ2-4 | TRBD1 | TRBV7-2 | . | CASSLTGISAKNIQYF | TGTGCCAGCAGCTTGACAGGGATCTCGGCCAAAAACATTCAGTACTTC
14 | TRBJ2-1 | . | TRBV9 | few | CASSAGTTRGRKFF | TGTGCCAGCAGCGCCGGGACCACCCGTGGTAGGAAGTTCTTC
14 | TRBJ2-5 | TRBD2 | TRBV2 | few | CASIEAGTAETQYF | TGTGCCAGCATCGAAGCGGGAACGGCTGAGACCCAGTACTTC
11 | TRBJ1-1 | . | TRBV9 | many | CASGGGTEAFF | TGTGCCAGCGGGGGAGGCACTGAAGCTTTCTTT
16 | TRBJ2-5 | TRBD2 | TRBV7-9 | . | CASSLLGLVFQETQYF | TGTGCCAGCAGCTTATTGGGACTAGTATTCCAAGAGACCCAGTACTTC
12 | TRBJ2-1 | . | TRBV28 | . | CASMRGYNEQFF | TGTGCCAGCATGAGGGGCTACAATGAGCAGTTCTTC
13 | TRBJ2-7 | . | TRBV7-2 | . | CASSGAGSAEQYF | TGTGCCAGCAGCGGGGCAGGGAGTGCCGAGCAGTACTTC
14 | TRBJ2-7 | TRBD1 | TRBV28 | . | CASSLEAGGYEQYF | TGTGCCAGCAGTTTAGAGGCAGGGGGCTACGAGCAGTACTTC
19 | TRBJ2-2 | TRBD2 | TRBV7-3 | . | CASSLTEGLAGGVSGELFF | TGTGCCAGCAGCTTAACCGAAGGACTAGCGGGGGGAGTGTCCGGGGAGCTGTTTTTT